Presented here are 3 T cell receptor beta chains from one specimen sequenced in a study of OX40 agonist ivuxolimab in advanced cancers. Profiled with immunoSEQ multiplex PCR; TCRdb holds only in-frame clones, not every one. The sample contains about 36,000 clones, roughly 77% of which appear only once. The sample here was CD4+ or CD8+ T cells sorted from blood, taken in a trial of the OX40 agonist ivuxolimab. Source of these receptors: an adult with an advanced solid tumor such as melanoma, head and neck, liver or kidney cancer.

The rearrangement uses TRBV2 and TRBJ2-7, with D perhaps matching TRBD2 (5 bases). The V gene's germline CDR1 is SNHLY and CDR2 FYNNEI. The V and J ends lost 7 bases and 1 base respectively, with 17 bases between them. There are 15 residues in the CDR3. CDR3 region: CASTPLSGSSYEQYF. CDR3 coding DNA: TGTGCCAGCACCCCCCTGTCGGGGTCATCCTACGAGCAGTACTTC.

Of note for this clone: The junction and the germline gene differ at one end; a read error may be behind it. CDR3 bases: TGTGCCAGCCGTGAGCGGGGGAAGGGCTATGGCTACACCTTC. Translating gives CASRERGKGYGYTF. V is TRBV6-1 and J is TRBJ1-2, with a weak D call TRBD1 (5 bases). Per the germline V gene, CDR1 is MNHNS and CDR2 is SASEGT. This CDR3 is built from 14 residues.

The chain has TRBV9 and TRBJ1-5; 7 nucleotides line up with TRBD1. Germline values: CDR1 SGDLS, CDR2 YYNGEE. The CDR3 extends over 15 amino acids. Trimming removed 5 bases from V and 0 bases from J; junction bases left unmatched: 5. The CDR3 nucleotides read TGTGCCAGCAGTTCCGGGACAGATAGCAATCAGCCCCAGCATTTT. Translating gives CASSSGTDSNQPQHF.